This T cell receptor beta chain was identified during a study of early T cells in non-severe SARS-CoV-2 infection. Study-level information: Sequenced bulk RNA came from whole blood that was unsorted, and chains were unpaired. Study results and limitations: Anti-spike CD8 specificities were favored by VDJdb matching, whose results missed private and CD4 specificities.

This clonotype was detected ten times or more. Antigen specificity is unknown. Each single cDNA molecule received a unique molecular identifier. TCRdb used MiXCR to reprocess the 5' RACE reads, holding one entry per CDR3 protein. The data hold approximately 63,000 distinct CDR3 sequences, with approximately 6% observed a single time. The clonotype comes from an adult who was a healthcare worker with PCR-confirmed SARS-CoV-2 infection or an uninfected control (not recorded which). The material sequenced was whole blood, taken at baseline.

The CDR3 nucleotides read TGTGCCAGTAGTACCTCACTAGCGGGATCCACAGATACGCAGTATTTT. This encodes CASSTSLAGSTDTQYF. The chain combines TRBV19 with TRBJ2-3, with TRBD2 matching 10 bases. Germline V gene sequence: CDR1 LNHDA, CDR2 SQIVND (reference sequence). The ends lost 4 bases at V and 2 bases at J; junction bases unmatched: 6. CDR3 length: 16 amino acids.